A selection of T cell receptor beta chains follows, all from one sample in a study of CXCR4 blockade with PD-1 therapy in pancreatic cancer. TCRdb keeps only in-frame clones here, not all; method: immunoSEQ multiplex PCR. The sample lists under 9,000 clones, roughly 50% occurring once. Sequenced material: tumor tissue. The origin of the receptors is a human donor with pancreatic ductal adenocarcinoma. The CDR3 runs from the conserved cysteine through the conserved F or W. The D gene is left open where the match is weak. Clone size, where shown, is once, few, many, or a class for clones that have expanded.

TRBJ2-2	TRBV16	-	-	TGTGCCAGCAGTCCGGTCTATAACACCGGGGAGCTGTTTTTT	CASSPVYNTGELFF
TRBJ1-3	TRBV30	-	-	TGTGCCTGGAGTGCGGGGACGAGTACAAACACCATATATTTT	CAWSAGTSTNTIYF
TRBJ2-7	TRBV4-1	-	-	TGCGCCAGCAGCCAAGATCAGCCATACGAGCAGTACTTC	CASSQDQPYEQYF
TRBJ1-1	TRBV18	-	TRBD1	TGTGCCAGCTCACCAGCAACAGGGGTTGCTGAAGCTTTCTTT	CASSPATGVAEAFF
TRBJ1-4	TRBV18	few	-	TGTGCCAGCTCACCGAACAGGGTTATTAATGAAAAACTGTTTTTT	CASSPNRVINEKLFF
TRBJ2-3	TRBV18	-	-	TGTGCCAGCTCACCCGACAGGACTCGTAGCACAGATACGCAGTATTTT	CASSPDRTRSTDTQYF
TRBJ2-7	TRBV30	-	TRBD2	TGTGCCTGGAGTGTGGGACTAGCGGCCAACTACGAGCAGTACTTC	CAWSVGLAANYEQYF
TRBJ1-1	TRBV14	-	TRBD1	TGTGCCAGCAGCCAGGGACAGGGGGCGCGGGAAGCTTTCTTT	CASSQGQGAREAFF
TRBJ2-3	TRBV25-1	-	-	TGTGCCAGCACCGGGGCAGGGGCAGATACGCAGTATTTT	CASTGAGADTQYF
TRBJ1-5	TRBV6-8	-	-	TGTGCCAGCAGACCGCCGGGGGGCAGGGGCAATCAGCCCCAGCATTTT	CASRPPGGRGNQPQHF
TRBJ2-5	TRBV28	-	-	TGTGCCAGCAGTAGGCCCAGGTCCGTTCCCCAAGAGACCCAGTACTTC	CASSRPRSVPQETQYF
TRBJ2-3	TRBV11-3	few	TRBD1	TGTGCCAGCAGTCGAGACGTAGGGGGCGGTACAGATACGCAGTATTTT	CASSRDVGGGTDTQYF
TRBJ2-7	TRBV16	-	-	TGTGCCAGCAGCCAAGGTGTGAACGGGCCCCCTCTGTGCTTT	CASSQGVNGPPLCF
TRBJ2-3	TRBV19	-	-	TGTGCCAGTAGTTCCCAGGGGGGCAGCACAGATACGCAGTATTTT	CASSSQGGSTDTQYF
TRBJ2-3	TRBV25-1	-	-	TGTGCCAGCACCGCCGGGGGCACAGATACGCAGTATTTT	CASTAGGTDTQYF
TRBJ1-5	TRBV19	few	-	TGTGCCAGTAGCCTACAGGGAAATCAGCCCCAGCATTTT	CASSLQGNQPQHF
TRBJ2-2	TRBV5-1	-	TRBD2	TGCGCCAGCAGCTTGGCCGGGACTAGCGGGAGAGGGGAGCTGTTTTTT	CASSLAGTSGRGELFF
TRBJ2-5	TRBV5-1	-	TRBD2	TGCGCCAGCAGCTTGGCCAGCGGGAGGGCATACCAAGAGACCCAGTACTTC	CASSLASGRAYQETQYF
TRBJ1-2	TRBV15	-	-	TGTGCCACTCAACCGGACCGGACTTCTTACTATGGCTACACCTTC	CATQPDRTSYYGYTF
TRBJ2-3	TRBV6-8	-	-	TGTGCCAGTCACAAAAGGGGGGTGGATACGCAGTATTTT	CASHKRGVDTQYF
TRBJ2-3	TRBV11-3	few	-	TGTGCCAGCAGCTTATCCGTGGGGACAGATACGCAGTATTTT	CASSLSVGTDTQYF
TRBJ2-2	TRBV10-2	-	TRBD2	TGCGCCAGCAGCCTTAGCGGGGGGGCCTCCGGGGAGCTGTTTTTT	CASSLSGGASGELFF
TRBJ2-3	TRBV2	-	-	TGTGCCAGCAGTGGACAGACCTTTAGCACAGATACGCAGTATTTT	CASSGQTFSTDTQYF
TRBJ1-4	TRBV29-1	-	-	TGCAGCGTTGTCGCTACAACTAATGAAAAACTGTTTTTT	CSVVATTNEKLFF
TRBJ1-2	TRBV19	-	-	TGTGCCAGTACGTTCCGGGACATAGCTTTCTATGGCTACACCTTC	CASTFRDIAFYGYTF
TRBJ1-3	TRBV28	few	-	TGTGCCAGCAGTTACTCTGGAAACACCATATATTTT	CASSYSGNTIYF
TRBJ2-7	TRBV5-1	-	-	TGCGCCAGCAGCAGGGGCGAGGCAGGAGGGTTCTACGAGCAGTACTTC	CASSRGEAGGFYEQYF
TRBJ2-5	TRBV7-7	-	TRBD2	TGTGCCAGCAGCTGGGGACTAGCGGGAGTCTGGGAGACCCAGTACTTC	CASSWGLAGVWETQYF
TRBJ2-5	TRBV19	-	TRBD1	TGTGCCAGTACTACCGGACAGGGGAGGGAAGAGACCCAGTACTTC	CASTTGQGREETQYF
TRBJ2-7	TRBV12-5	-	TRBD2	TGTGCTAGTGGTTTGCCACCCGGGACAATCGGACTAGCGGGAGGACACGAGCAGTACTTC	CASGLPPGTIGLAGGHEQYF
TRBJ2-5	TRBV12-5	-	-	TGTGCTAGTGGCGTCGAAGAGACCCAGTACTTC	CASGVEETQYF
TRBJ1-1	TRBV6-7	few	-	TGTGCCAGCAGTTACGGACGTGGGGTCTTCAAAGCTTTCTTT	CASSYGRGVFKAFF
TRBJ1-4	TRBV5-1	-	TRBD1	TGCGCCAGCAGCCCGGGCGGGACAGGGGCCGAAAAACTGTTTTTT	CASSPGGTGAEKLFF
TRBJ1-2	TRBV19	-	-	TGTGCCAGTAGTATATTCGCAGATTCTAACTATGGCTACACCTTC	CASSIFADSNYGYTF
TRBJ2-7	TRBV19	-	-	TGTGCCAGTAGTATGTTGGAGAGCTCCTACGAGCAGTACTTC	CASSMLESSYEQYF
TRBJ2-1	TRBV19	-	TRBD2	TGTGCCAGTAGTTCTAGCGGGAGTAGTTACAATGAGCAGTTCTTC	CASSSSGSSYNEQFF
TRBJ1-1	TRBV6-7	-	TRBD1	TGTGCCAGCAGTTACAGGGGACAGGGGAACACTGAAGCTTTCTTT	CASSYRGQGNTEAFF
TRBJ1-5	TRBV1	-	-	TGCGCCAGCAGCCAAGAGGGAGGCCAGCCGACAAATCAGCCCCAGCATTTT	CASSQEGGQPTNQPQHF
TRBJ2-7	TRBV19	-	TRBD1	TGTGCCCCCCACCGGGACAGGTCCCGCGAGCAGTACTTC	CAPHRDRSREQYF
TRBJ1-6	TRBV18	-	-	TGTGCCAGCTCACCAACGTCAGGGCGGAAGGGTTCACCCCTCCACTTT	CASSPTSGRKGSPLHF
TRBJ2-5	TRBV28	-	-	TGTGCCAGCAGTCCTAGGGAACAAGAGACCCAGTACTTC	CASSPREQETQYF
TRBJ1-2	TRBV23-1	-	-	TGCGCCAGCAGTCAATCGAAGGATACTACTAACTATGGCTACACCTTC	CASSQSKDTTNYGYTF
TRBJ2-3	TRBV18	-	TRBD1	TGTGCCAGCTCCCCGACAGGGGATGCAGATACGCAGTATTTT	CASSPTGDADTQYF
TRBJ2-5	TRBV30	-	-	TGTGCCTGGAGTACGACGGGCCAGGAGACCCAGTACTTC	CAWSTTGQETQYF
TRBJ2-1	TRBV18	-	-	TGTGCCAGCTCACCGGGGCAGGGCGTTTACAATGAGCAGTTCTTC	CASSPGQGVYNEQFF
TRBJ1-1	TRBV18	-	TRBD1	TGTGCCAGCTCACGGGGACAGGCGAACACTGAAGCTTTCTTT	CASSRGQANTEAFF
TRBJ2-5	TRBV27	-	-	TGTGCCAGCAGTTCCCCGGACCGGGAGACCCAGTACTTC	CASSSPDRETQYF
TRBJ1-1	TRBV30	few	TRBD1	TGTGCCTGGGGACAGGGGAGGAACACTGAAGCTTTCTTT	CAWGQGRNTEAFF
TRBJ2-5	TRBV30	-	-	TGTGCCTGGAGGACGATAAGGGGGAAGAGAGAGACCCAGTACTTC	CAWRTIRGKRETQYF
TRBJ1-1	TRBV2	few	TRBD1	TGTGCCAGCAGTGTCCAGGGGGCGGAGAACACTGAAGCTTTCTTT	CASSVQGAENTEAFF
TRBJ1-6	TRBV30	few	TRBD1	TGTGCCTGGGCCCTGGGAGGGGGCTGGAATTCACCCCTCCATTTT	CAWALGGGWNSPLHF
TRBJ2-3	TRBV29-1	-	TRBD1	TGCAGCGTTGATGCCAGGGGGCGGACAGATACGCAGTATTTT	CSVDARGRTDTQYF
TRBJ1-6	TRBV19	-	-	TGTGCCAGTAGTATAATCCCGGGAGGGACTACACATTCACCCCTCCACTTT	CASSIIPGGTTHSPLHF
TRBJ1-1	TRBV5-1	once	-	TGCGCCAGCAGCTTAGGCCAGGGAGTCACTGAAGCTTTCTTT	CASSLGQGVTEAFF